The TCR beta chain described here comes from a study of a mutant IDH1 vaccine in newly diagnosed glioma. About the research overall: The start of vaccination came 4-6 weeks after radiotherapy alone, or with temozolomide cycles.

Time point reported: week 47, end of study. The content of each vaccine dose was 300 ug of mutant IDH1 20-mer peptide, and topical imiquimod accompanied it. Turning to this clone: What it binds is not known.

TCRdb's table, derived via immunoSEQ multiplex PCR, lists solely in-frame clones and lacks some. The table lists about 40,000 clones, about 80% of them singletons. CDR1 and CDR2 from the germline V gene are SGHVS and FQNEAQ. Trimming cost V 3 bases and J 5 bases, with 22 bases left between them. CDR3 length: 17 residues. This rearrangement joins TRBV7-8 to TRBJ1-2, with D possibly matching TRBD1 (5 bases). The sequence was collected from a man between 18 and 35 years old with glioma. Some clones in this sample may be carry-over from other donors' samples. The sample here was PBMCs, taken from a glioma patient whose treatment included an IDH1 peptide vaccine. CDR3 residues: CASSFKPGDSKTYGYTF. Here the CDR3 DNA reads TGTGCCAGCAGCTTTAAGCCTGGCGACAGCAAGACTTATGGCTACACCTTC.